This T cell receptor (beta chain) is from a study of blood T cell repertoires in COVID-19. This CDR3 has 13 residues. The germline CDR1 and CDR2 sequences are MNHNY and SVGAGI (reference sequence). V lost 8 bases, J lost 1 base, and 11 bases lay in between. Generated by immunoSEQ multiplex PCR, the TCRdb table keeps only in-frame clones and is missing some. The sample has 250,000 to 300,000 clones, approximately 84% seen once. This chain uses TRBV6-6 with TRBJ1-1, with a weak D call TRBD1 (5 bases). This receptor was identified in a man younger than 30 who had recovered from COVID-19. Sequences were obtained from PBMCs or T cells enriched from blood (not recorded which). The CDR3 bases are TGTGCCAGCCAAGGGGTACGGAACACTGAAGCTTTCTTT. This codes for CASQGVRNTEAFF.